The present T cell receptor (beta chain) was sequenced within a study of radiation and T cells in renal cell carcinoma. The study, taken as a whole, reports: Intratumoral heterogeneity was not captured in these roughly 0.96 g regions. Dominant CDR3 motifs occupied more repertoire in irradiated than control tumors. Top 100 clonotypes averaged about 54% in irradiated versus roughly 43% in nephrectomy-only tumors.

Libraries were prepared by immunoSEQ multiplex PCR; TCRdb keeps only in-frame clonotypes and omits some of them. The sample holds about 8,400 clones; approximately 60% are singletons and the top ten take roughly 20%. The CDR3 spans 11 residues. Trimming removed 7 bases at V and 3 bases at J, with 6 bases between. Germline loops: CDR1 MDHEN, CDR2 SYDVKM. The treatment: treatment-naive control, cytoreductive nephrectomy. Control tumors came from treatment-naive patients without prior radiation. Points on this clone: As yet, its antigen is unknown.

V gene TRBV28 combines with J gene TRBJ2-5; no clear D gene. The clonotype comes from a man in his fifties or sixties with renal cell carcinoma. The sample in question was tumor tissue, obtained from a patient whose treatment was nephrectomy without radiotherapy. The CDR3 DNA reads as TGTGCCAGCACCTCGGAAGAGACCCAGTACTTC. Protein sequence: CASTSEETQYF.